These 13 T cell receptor beta chains came from one sample sequenced in a study of CD8+CD57+ T cells in acquired aplastic anemia. Only patients with CD8+CD57+ cell expansion on flow cytometry were chosen for sequencing. The study profiled TCR beta VDJ and CDR3 using genomic DNA as template. TCRdb reprocessed the reads via MiXCR and lists one record per CDR3 protein. The table shows approximately 180,000 distinct CDR3 sequences, with roughly 48% occurring only once. Sequencing was done on a sample of sorted CD4+, CD8+, or CD8+CD57+ T cells (not recorded which) from PBMCs. All receptors derive from a human donor with aplastic anemia.

To note about this clonotype: One base away lies a much larger clone, so this may be a sequencing read error. The DNA is left out, because the CDR3 cannot be placed on it with certainty; the CDR3 is given as TCRdb lists it. CDR3 sequence: CASSVGQGAGGFTF. V and J are TRBV5-6 and TRBJ1-2; the D segment call TRBD1 is taken from the table without a DNA check. The CDR3 is 14 amino acids in total, end residues counted. CDR1 and CDR2 (germline): SGHDT, YYEEEE.

The table lists this clonotype with many counts. The V gene is TRBV20-1, the J gene TRBJ2-5; possibly TRBD1 for D (5 bases). The CDR3 is made up of 14 amino acids. CDR1 and CDR2 from the germline V gene are DFQATT and SNEGSKA (reference sequence). With 3 bases removed from V and 2 bases from J, the gap between germline ends came to 13 bases. This CDR3 is CSARRQGPQETQYF. The DNA of the CDR3 is TGCAGTGCTAGGAGGCAGGGCCCTCAAGAGACCCAGTACTTC.

As regards this clonotype: The germline gene is not matched at one end of the junction; a read error may be the cause. The rearrangement joins TRBV7-2 to TRBJ1-6; D remains unclear. Germline CDR1 SGHTA, CDR2 FQGNSA. The CDR3 length is 14 residues. The CDR3 sequence is CASGLTSYNPPLHF. The CDR3 DNA is TGTGCCAGCGGCCTAACTTCCTATAATCCACCTCTCCACTTT.

V gene TRBV29-1 combines with J gene TRBJ1-1, with TRBD1 as a possible D gene (6 bases). The CDR3 is 13 residues long. The germline CDR1 and CDR2 sequences are SQVTM and ANQGSEA. The V end lost 6 bases, the J end lost 5 bases, and 16 bases lay between the germline ends. The DNA of the CDR3 is TGCAGCGTGGGTAACAGGGCTGGAACTGAAGCTTTCTTT. It codes for CSVGNRAGTEAFF.

Notes on this clonotype: This likely comes from a read error, as the CDR3 has no conserved phenylalanine or tryptophan at its end. The DNA is omitted, as the CDR3 cannot be located on it reliably, and the CDR3 follows TCRdb's listing. The rearrangement joins TRBV5-1 to TRBJ2-6; the table calls TRBD2, which could not be checked here. The germline V gene encodes CDR1 SGHRS and CDR2 YFSETQ. The CDR3 totals 8 residues, both ends included. The CDR3 spells CASSPSVA.

This clonotype has at least ten counts. The chain joins TRBV15 to TRBJ2-5; D call uncertain. Trimming shortened V by 4 bases and J by 5 bases, and 8 bases separated the two germline ends. The CDR3 spans 12 residues. The germline CDR1 and CDR2 sequences are LNHNV and YYDKDF (reference sequence). The CDR3 sequence: CATSTPGETQYF. The CDR3 nucleotides are TGTGCCACCAGCACCCCGGGCGAGACCCAGTACTTC.

The chain employs TRBV10-3 and TRBJ1-2; tentative D call: TRBD1 (6 bases). There are 14 residues in the CDR3. Germline values: CDR1 ENHRY, CDR2 SYGVKD. V was cut by 5 bases and J by 0 bases, with 10 bases left in between. The CDR3 DNA follows: TGTGCCATCAGTCTCGGGACATCTAACTATGGCTACACCTTC. Translation: CAISLGTSNYGYTF.

This chain joins TRBV7-2 and TRBJ1-5, with D perhaps matching TRBD1 (6 bases). The germline gives CDR1 SGHTA, CDR2 FQGNSA. Trimming pared 4 bases from V and 4 bases from J, leaving 8 bases between. The CDR3 has 13 amino acids. DNA for the CDR3: TGTGCCAGCAGCTGGAGGGGGAATCAGCCCCAGCATTTT. It is translated as CASSWRGNQPQHF.

The chain employs TRBV29-1 and TRBJ2-7; D gene ambiguous. V lost 5 bases to trimming and J lost 5 bases, with 19 bases between them. Germline V gives CDR1 SQVTM, CDR2 ANQGSEA. This CDR3 is 14 amino acids long. CDR3 region: CSVLPGSSSHEQYF. The DNA of the CDR3 is TGCAGCGTTTTACCTGGCAGCTCGAGCCACGAGCAGTACTTC.

Points on this clonotype: Since a much larger clone is just one base distant, this may be a read error. The V call is TRBV5-1, the J call TRBJ1-2; unclear D gene. Germline-derived CDR1 and CDR2 are SGHRS and YFSETQ. This CDR3 has 15 amino acids. This CDR3 reads CASSLAGAVDPGCTF. The DNA of the CDR3 is TGCGCCAGCAGCTTGGCCGGTGCAGTCGATCCTGGCTGCACCTTC.

This clonotype was detected ten times or more. This rearrangement joins TRBV3-1 to TRBJ2-7; perhaps TRBD1 as D (7 bases). In germline, CDR1 is LGHDT, CDR2 YNNKEL (reference sequence). This CDR3 region has 15 residues. Trimming cost V 2 bases and J 3 bases, with 14 bases left between them. The CDR3 loop is CASSQTTGEVYEQYF. CDR3 coding DNA: TGTGCCAGCAGCCAAACTACAGGGGAGGTCTACGAGCAGTACTTC.

In the case of this clonotype: A much larger clonotype is one base distant, so this may be a read error. The CDR3 spells CASSLGDSQYGCTF. The CDR3 DNA sequence: TGTGCCAGCAGCTTAGGAGACAGCCAGTATGGCTGCACCTTC. The genes are TRBV7-8 and TRBJ1-2, with D possibly TRBD1 on 5 matching bases. The CDR3 is made up of 14 amino acids. Germline CDR1 SGHVS, CDR2 FQNEAQ.

This clonotype showed up many times. The chain is built from TRBV4-1 and TRBJ2-1, with TRBD2 matching 8 bases. This CDR3 region has 17 residues. Looked up from germline, CDR1 is MGHRA and CDR2 is YSYEKL. V dropped 4 bases and J dropped 6; count of bases not matched to a gene: 14. This CDR3 is CASSRGGLAILGNEQFF. The CDR3 DNA reads as TGCGCCAGCAGCCGCGGAGGACTAGCCATTCTCGGCAATGAGCAGTTCTTC.